A few counts support the clone carrying this TCR beta chain. As yet, its antigen is unknown. Trimming removed 3 bases from V and 7 bases from J; junction bases left unmatched: 8. Germline V gene lookup returns CDR1 LGHNA and CDR2 YSLEER. The CDR3 extends over 15 amino acids. The sample originates from a study of cytomegalovirus exposure and HLA in healthy donors. Study information: Of all 400 or so donors who were genotyped, about 80% belonged to the Caucasian-associated ancestry cluster.

It was with 60 Vbeta and 13 Jbeta primers that the PCR ran. Sequencing used immunoSEQ multiplex PCR; TCRdb keeps in-frame clones, though not all of them. The table lists 100,000 to 150,000 clones, 17% of them singletons. Study-wide results and caveats: A prior analysis recorded that most TCR beta V segments were productive about 87% or about 30% of the time.

Sequenced sample: PBMCs. The receptor was derived from a female donor in good health and CMV-seropositive. The rearrangement uses TRBV4-3 and TRBJ1-4; 7 bases line up with TRBD1. The CDR3 bases are TGCGCCAGCAGCCACTCGGGGACAGAGGGTGAAAAACTGTTTTTT. Its protein is CASSHSGTEGEKLFF.